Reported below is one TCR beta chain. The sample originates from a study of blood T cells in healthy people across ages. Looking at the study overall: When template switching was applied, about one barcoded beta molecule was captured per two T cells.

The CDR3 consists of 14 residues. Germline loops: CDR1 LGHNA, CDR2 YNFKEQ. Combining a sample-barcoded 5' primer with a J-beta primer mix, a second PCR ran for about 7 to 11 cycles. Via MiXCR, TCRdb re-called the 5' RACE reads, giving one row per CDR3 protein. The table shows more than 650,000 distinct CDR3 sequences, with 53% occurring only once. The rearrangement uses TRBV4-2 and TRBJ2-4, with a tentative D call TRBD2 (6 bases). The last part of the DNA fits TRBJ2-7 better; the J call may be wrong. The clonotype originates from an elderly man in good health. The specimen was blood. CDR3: CASSQPRDSYEQYF. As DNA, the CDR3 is TGTGCCAGCAGCCAACCCCGGGACTCTTACGAGCAGTACTTC.